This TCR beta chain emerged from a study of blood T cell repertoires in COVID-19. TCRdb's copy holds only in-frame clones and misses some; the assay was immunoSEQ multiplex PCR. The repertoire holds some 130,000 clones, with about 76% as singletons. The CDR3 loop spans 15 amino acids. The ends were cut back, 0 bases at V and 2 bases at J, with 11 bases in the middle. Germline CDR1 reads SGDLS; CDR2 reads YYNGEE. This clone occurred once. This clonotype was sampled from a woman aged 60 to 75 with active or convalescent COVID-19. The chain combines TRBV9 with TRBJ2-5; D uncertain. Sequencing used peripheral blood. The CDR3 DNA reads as TGTGCCAGCAGCGTAGGCAGCGCAAATCAAGAGACCCAGTACTTC. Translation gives CASSVGSANQETQYF.